The 25 T cell receptor beta chains in this list originate from one sample, sequenced in a study of T cells in Graves' hyperthyroidism and ophthalmopathy. TCR beta CDR3 regions were amplified from RNA transcripts. Primed by the HTBI set, a first-round RT-PCR was run on the TCR CDR3. TCRdb itself ran the multiplex PCR reads through MiXCR, one entry per CDR3 protein. The repertoire consists of hundreds of thousands of distinct CDR3 sequences, with roughly 15% occurring once and the leading ten covering 4% to 5.5%. The sample was blood. The origin of the receptors is a woman in her forties with Graves' ophthalmopathy.

This clonotype came up many times. This chain uses TRBV2 with TRBJ2-3; TRBD1 matches 11 bases. Per the germline V gene, CDR1 is SNHLY and CDR2 is FYNNEI. The CDR3 is made up of 14 amino acids. Trimming removed 10 bases from V and 5 bases from J; junction bases left unmatched: 8. The CDR3 DNA follows: TGTGCCATCAATCAGGACAGGGGGCTAGATACGCAGTATTTT. This sequence encodes CAINQDRGLDTQYF.

This clonotype has just a few counts. The rearrangement joins TRBV4-2 to TRBJ2-3; 9 positions match TRBD2. This CDR3 has 16 residues. Per the germline V gene, CDR1 is LGHNA and CDR2 is YNFKEQ. The junction had 8 bases not matched to a gene; V was cut back by 0 bases and J by 7 bases. In DNA form, the CDR3 reads TGTGCCAGCAGCCAAGAGTTCTTAGCGGGAGAATATACGCAGTATTTT. Amino acids: CASSQEFLAGEYTQYF.

This clonotype was recorded many times. This rearrangement joins TRBV5-6 to TRBJ1-2; D unresolved. The CDR3 is made up of 15 amino acids. CDR1 and CDR2 (germline): SGHDT, YYEEEE. V lost 0 bases to trimming and J lost 2 bases, with 11 bases between them. In DNA form, the CDR3 reads TGTGCCAGCAGCTTGGAGCCGGGCGGCAACTATGGCTACACCTTC. Its protein is CASSLEPGGNYGYTF.

This clonotype was recorded a few times. The gene calls are TRBV19 and TRBJ2-2; 7 bases line up with TRBD2. Germline CDR1 LNHDA, CDR2 SQIVND (reference sequence). Unmatched junction bases numbered 5, after V lost 4 bases and J lost 9 bases. The CDR3 contains 13 residues. The CDR3, as DNA: TGTGCCAGTAGTACGACTAGCTCCAGGGAGCTGTTTTTT. This translates into CASSTTSSRELFF.

This clonotype has at least ten counts. The J gene is TRBJ1-5, the V gene TRBV2; TRBD1 matches 7 bases. The CDR3 consists of 14 residues. The trim removed 4 bases at V and 7 bases at J, leaving 7 bases unmatched. Germline V lookup: CDR1 SNHLY, CDR2 FYNNEI. The CDR3 bases are TGTGCCAGCAGTGTTGACAGGGAGTGGCAGCCCCAGCATTTT. Amino acid sequence: CASSVDREWQPQHF.

This clonotype came up many times. The chain is built from TRBV12-3 or TRBV12-4 and TRBJ2-7, with D unresolved. V was trimmed by 3 bases and J by 2 bases, leaving 8 bases between them. The CDR3 length is 13 residues. The CDR3 protein is CASSFQEAYEQYF. CDR3 in DNA: TGTGCCAGCAGTTTTCAGGAAGCCTACGAGCAGTACTTC.

This clonotype was detected a few times. This chain joins TRBV7-2 and TRBJ1-1; tentative D call: TRBD1 (6 bases). This CDR3 spans 14 amino acids. Trimming cost V 1 base and J 11 bases, with 17 bases left between them. CDR1 SGHTA and CDR2 FQGNSA come from the germline V gene. The CDR3 is CASSLEVLGAGAFF. The CDR3 nucleotides read TGTGCCAGCAGCTTAGAGGTTCTGGGGGCAGGCGCTTTCTTT. The full variable domain, with the rest looked up from reference TRBV7-2 and TRBJ1-1, is GAGVSQSPSNKVTEKGKDVELRCDPISGHTALYWYRQSLGQGLEFLIYFQGNSAPDKSGLPSDRFSAERTGGSVSTLTIQRTQQEDSAVYLCASSLEVLGAGAFFGQGTRLTVV.

This clonotype was observed at least ten times. The chain combines TRBV20-1 with TRBJ2-7; 9 nucleotides match TRBD2. V gave up 2 bases and J gave up 6 bases; unmatched junction bases: 11. Germline-derived CDR1 and CDR2 are DFQATT and SNEGSKA (reference sequence). The CDR3 runs to 15 residues. The CDR3 DNA is TGCAGTGCTAGACTCACCGGGACTAGCTCTGGCGAGCAGTACTTC. This codes for CSARLTGTSSGEQYF.

CDR3 residues: CASSLTSGLTNTGELFF. Written as DNA, the CDR3 is TGTGCCAGCAGTTTGACTAGCGGGTTGACGAACACCGGGGAGCTGTTTTTT. V is TRBV12-3 or TRBV12-4 and J is TRBJ2-2; 10 nucleotides line up with TRBD2. The CDR3 runs to 17 residues. Unmatched junction bases numbered 4, after V lost 3 bases and J lost 0 bases.

This chain connects TRBV10-3 to TRBJ2-2; 8 bases agree with TRBD1. Trimming removed 9 bases from V and 3 bases from J; junction bases left unmatched: 6. Germline V gives CDR1 ENHRY, CDR2 SYGVKD. This CDR3 is 14 amino acids long. The CDR3 DNA reads as TGTGCCATGAAACAGGGGGAGTACACCGGGGAGCTGTTTTTT. This gives the protein CAMKQGEYTGELFF.

This clonotype was detected ten times or more. The V gene is TRBV11-1, the J gene TRBJ2-3; no reliable D call. CDR1 is SGHAT and CDR2 is FQDESV in the germline V gene (reference sequence). Trimming removed 2 bases at V and 0 bases at J, with 15 bases between. The CDR3 totals 17 residues. The CDR3 spells CASSLRPGYTSTDTQYF. CDR3 nucleotide sequence: TGTGCCAGCAGCTTACGCCCAGGCTACACTAGCACAGATACGCAGTATTTT.

This clonotype was recorded at least ten times. CDR3 loop: CASSIVFDTGELFF. CDR3 DNA sequence: TGTGCCAGCAGCATAGTCTTTGACACCGGGGAGCTGTTTTTT. The chain carries TRBV7-2 and TRBJ2-2; D is unresolved. V was pared by 5 bases and J by 3 bases, with 10 bases between. The CDR3 has 14 residues. In germline, CDR1 is SGHTA, CDR2 FQGNSA. The variable domain in full, with the rest retrieved from reference TRBV7-2 and TRBJ2-2, is GAGVSQSPSNKVTEKGKDVELRCDPISGHTALYWYRQSLGQGLEFLIYFQGNSAPDKSGLPSDRFSAERTGGSVSTLTIQRTQQEDSAVYLCASSIVFDTGELFFGEGSRLTVL.

The chain links TRBV11-1 to TRBJ1-2; TRBD1 might be the D (5 bases). CDR3 size: 16 residues. The V and J ends lost 1 base and 8 bases respectively, with 20 bases between them. CDR1 is SGHAT and CDR2 is FQDESV in the germline V gene (reference sequence). Here the CDR3 reads CASSLDSPVRAGGYTF. The CDR3 DNA follows: TGTGCCAGCAGCTTAGATTCCCCCGTCAGGGCGGGAGGCTACACCTTC.

Many counts were recorded for this clonotype. The J gene is TRBJ2-7, the V gene TRBV11-2, with 8 nucleotides matching TRBD1. V shed 5 bases and J 5 bases; nucleotides not matched to a gene: 11. Germline V CDR1 and CDR2: SGHAT, FQNNGV. The CDR3 totals 15 residues. This CDR3 is CASSPDRTGWHEQYF. The CDR3 DNA reads as TGTGCCAGCAGCCCAGATCGGACAGGGTGGCACGAGCAGTACTTC. The full variable domain, with the rest looked up from reference TRBV11-2 and TRBJ2-7, is EAGVAQSPRYKIIEKRQSVAFWCNPISGHATLYWYQQILGQGPKLLIQFQNNGVVDDSQLPKDRFSAERLKGVDSTLKIQPAKLEDSAVYLCASSPDRTGWHEQYFGPGTRLTVT.

At least ten counts were recorded for this clonotype. V is TRBV25-1 and J is TRBJ2-5; a possible D gene is TRBD1 (5 bases). CDR1 MGHDK and CDR2 SYGVNS come from the germline V gene. The CDR3 covers 13 residues. With 5 bases removed from V and 5 bases from J, the gap between germline ends came to 12 bases. CDR3 protein: CASSLQGLETQYF. CDR3 bases: TGTGCCAGCAGTCTTCAGGGTTTGGAGACCCAGTACTTC.

There are many counts of this clonotype. The rearrangement uses TRBV6-5 and TRBJ2-7; the D is unclear. Looked up from germline, CDR1 is MNHEY and CDR2 is SVGAGI. The length of the CDR3 is 16 residues. V gave up 0 bases and J gave up 0 bases, with 12 bases separating them. The CDR3 protein is CASSYSIGEPSYEQYF. The CDR3 DNA is TGTGCCAGCAGTTACTCGATTGGGGAACCCTCCTACGAGCAGTACTTC.

This clonotype showed up many times. The chain has TRBV15 and TRBJ1-1; 9 nucleotides align to TRBD1. The length of the CDR3 is 13 residues. CDR1 is LNHNV and CDR2 is YYDKDF in the germline V gene (reference sequence). Unmatched junction bases numbered 5, after V lost 6 bases and J lost 6 bases. This CDR3 is CATRETGGSEAFF. CDR3 DNA sequence: TGTGCCACCAGAGAAACAGGGGGCTCTGAAGCTTTCTTT.

This clonotype was found many times. The chain combines TRBV12-3 or TRBV12-4 with TRBJ1-5; D remains unclear. Trimming removed 1 base from V and 5 bases from J, with 3 bases in between. The CDR3 covers 12 residues. The CDR3 DNA sequence: TGTGCCAGCAGTTTAGAGGATCAGCCCCAGCATTTT. Protein product: CASSLEDQPQHF.

The table lists this clonotype with many counts. CDR3: CASSEGLSGPSYEQYF. Written as DNA, the CDR3 is TGTGCCAGCAGTGAGGGCTTGTCAGGACCCTCCTACGAGCAGTACTTC. J is TRBJ2-7 and V is TRBV25-1; no firm D call. The CDR3 loop spans 16 amino acids. The V and J ends lost 3 bases and 0 bases respectively, with 15 bases between them. Germline V gene lookup returns CDR1 MGHDK and CDR2 SYGVNS.

This rearrangement joins TRBV4-2 to TRBJ2-7, with TRBD2 identical over 14 bases. The germline V gene has CDR1 LGHNA and CDR2 YNFKEQ. The CDR3 is made up of 16 amino acids. J gave up 3 bases and V 0 bases, and 1 base lay outside the gene matches. CDR3 residues: CASSQEGTSGSYEQYF. CDR3 coding DNA: TGTGCCAGCAGCCAAGAAGGGACTAGCGGGAGCTACGAGCAGTACTTC.

This clonotype was seen at least ten times. This sequence joins TRBV28 and TRBJ2-5, with D uncertain. V dropped 2 bases and J dropped 7 bases, with 8 bases sitting between them. The length of the CDR3 is 12 residues. Germline assignment: CDR1 MDHEN and CDR2 SYDVKM. The CDR3, as DNA: TGTGCCAGCAGTTTACCCGCCGGGACCCAGTACTTC. It yields the protein CASSLPAGTQYF.

This clonotype was seen only a few times. CDR3 amino acids: CASRMGLADTGELFF. In DNA, the CDR3 is TGTGCCAGCAGGATGGGACTAGCGGACACCGGGGAGCTGTTTTTT. The chain joins TRBV2 to TRBJ2-2, with 11 bases identical to TRBD2. In germline, CDR1 is SNHLY, CDR2 FYNNEI. The V segment lost 6 bases and the J segment 3 bases; nucleotides outside the gene matches: 3. This CDR3 has 15 residues.

This clonotype was counted ten times or more. The V gene is TRBV25-1, the J gene TRBJ1-1, with D unclear. V lost 0 bases and J lost 8, with 7 bases in between. This CDR3 is 12 amino acids long. CDR1 and CDR2 (germline): MGHDK, SYGVNS. Here the CDR3 reads CASSEYRGEAFF. The DNA for the CDR3 is TGTGCCAGCAGTGAATATCGCGGGGAAGCTTTCTTT.

The count of this clonotype is one. This chain uses TRBV6-1 with TRBJ2-7; D is ambiguous. Trimming cost V 6 bases and J 2 bases, with 14 bases left between them. Germline V gene data show CDR1 as MNHNS and CDR2 as SASEGT. The CDR3 is made up of 14 amino acids. This CDR3 reads CASRPPQDTYEQYF. The CDR3 DNA sequence: TGTGCCAGCAGGCCACCCCAGGATACCTACGAGCAGTACTTC.

This clonotype was counted ten times or more. The chain joins TRBV7-3 to TRBJ2-7; D gene unclear. V was pared by 5 bases and J by 3 bases, with 11 bases between. Germline V CDR1 and CDR2: SGHTA, FQGTGA. This CDR3 spans 13 amino acids. The CDR3 DNA is TGTGCCAGCAGCCCAAGAGGAAACTACGAGCAGTACTTC. Protein sequence: CASSPRGNYEQYF. Based on the CDR3 plus reference TRBV7-3 and TRBJ2-7, the full variable domain is GAGVSQTPSNKVTEKGKYVELRCDPISGHTALYWYRQSLGQGPEFLIYFQGTGAADDSGLPNDRFFAVRPEGSVSTLKIQRTERGDSAVYLCASSPRGNYEQYFGPGTRLTVT.